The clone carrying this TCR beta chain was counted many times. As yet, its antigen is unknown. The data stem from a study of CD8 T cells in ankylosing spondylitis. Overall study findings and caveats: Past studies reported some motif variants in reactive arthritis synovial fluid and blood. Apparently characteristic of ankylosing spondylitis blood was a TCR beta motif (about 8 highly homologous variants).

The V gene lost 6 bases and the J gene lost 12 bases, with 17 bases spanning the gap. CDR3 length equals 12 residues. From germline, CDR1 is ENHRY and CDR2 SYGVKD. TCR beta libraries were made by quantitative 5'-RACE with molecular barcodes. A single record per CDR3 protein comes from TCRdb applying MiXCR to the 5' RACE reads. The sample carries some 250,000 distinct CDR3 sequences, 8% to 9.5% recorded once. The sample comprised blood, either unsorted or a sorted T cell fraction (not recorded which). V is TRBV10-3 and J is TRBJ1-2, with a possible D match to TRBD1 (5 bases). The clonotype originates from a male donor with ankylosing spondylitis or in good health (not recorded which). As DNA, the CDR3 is TGTGCCATCAGGAAAGAGTCAGGGCAAGACACCTTC. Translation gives CAIRKESGQDTF.